This TCR beta chain emerged from a study of shared clonotypes between healthy human individuals. Study-level findings and limits: Specimens sampled were limited to blood, with tissue repertoires likely differing.

The method was immunoSEQ multiplex PCR; TCRdb's version includes in-frame clones alone and lacks a portion of them. Of under 650,000 clones in the sample, 96% were seen once. This CDR3 contains 18 residues. Germline V gene sequence: CDR1 SGHVS, CDR2 FNYEAQ. V dropped 1 base and J dropped 0 bases, with 13 bases sitting between them. Comments on this clone: Its cognate antigen is unknown.

V gene TRBV7-6 combines with J gene TRBJ2-6; D unresolved. The sequence came from a woman aged 25 to 39 in good health. Sequenced material: naive CD4+ T cells sorted from blood. The subset here: CD45RA+ positively selected. CDR3 bases: TGTGCCAGCAGCTTAGAGGCAGCCTCTCGCTCTGGGGCCAACGTCCTGACTTTC. Amino acid sequence: CASSLEAASRSGANVLTF.